Listed below are T cell receptor beta chains from one sample, sequenced in a study of human T cells and chemical hapten exposure. TCRdb reprocessed the RACE reads via MiXCR and lists one record per CDR3 protein. The table lists some 60,000 distinct CDR3 sequences, 10% to 12% of them singletons, with approximately 4.2% in the top ten. The sample in question was whole blood, obtained in connection with sensitization to the hapten diphenylcyclopropenone (DPC). The receptor set was obtained from a woman in her 40s with alopecia areata. Some clones in this sample may be carry-over from other donors' samples. Both conserved end residues are trimmed from each CDR3.

>TRBV7-2|TRBJ2-3
ASSTAGRAADTQY
>TRBV7-2|TRBJ2-3
ASSRVVAGGADTQY
>TRBV7-9|TRBJ2-7
ASSLRVGSGPYEQY
>TRBV6-5|TRBJ1-1
ASEGGMNTEAF
>TRBV25-1|TRBJ1-2
ASSLGTEYYGYT
>TRBV10-3|TRBJ1-1
AISEQVRMNTEAF
>TRBV5-5|TRBJ2-7
ASSPTSGIFYEQY
>TRBV27|TRBJ2-1
ASTPWAGAHNEQF
>TRBV7-9|TRBJ2-1
ASSLGLAGAREQF
>TRBV5-4|TRBJ2-1
ASSSERSYNEQF
>TRBV7-2|TRBJ2-3
ASSLAGGSTDTQY
>TRBV6-2/TRBV6-3|TRBJ2-7
ASSYGLAVYEQY
>TRBV7-2|TRBJ2-1
ASSREPGQGARNEQF
>TRBV5-6|TRBJ2-1
ASSLSTSSYNKQF
>TRBV18|TRBJ1-6
ASSPGAGDNSPLH
>TRBV19|TRBJ2-2
ASSMGTRANTGELF
>TRBV5-1|TRBJ1-1
ASSFREDTEAF
>TRBV28|TRBJ2-5
ASTPGGETQY
>TRBV19|TRBJ2-1
ASSPSTSGWYNEQF
>TRBV20-1|TRBJ2-2
SASAGASTGELF
>TRBV18|TRBJ2-5
ASSPRENQETQY
>TRBV6-1|TRBJ2-2
ASRAPGGTGELF
>TRBV7-2|TRBJ2-7
ASSLVEGRMGQY
>TRBV6-1|TRBJ2-4
ASSEARGRELAKNIQY
>TRBV6-2/TRBV6-3|TRBJ2-7
ASSLKAGGPYEQY
>TRBV7-2|TRBJ2-1
ASSLVEVLNEQF
>TRBV6-2/TRBV6-3|TRBJ2-1
ASSPGRAGVLYNEQF
>TRBV5-4|TRBJ1-3
ASSSRNSGNTIY
>TRBV14|TRBJ1-6
ASSQDPGWAPLH
>TRBV4-3|TRBJ2-1
ASQRALRVLNEQF
>TRBV4-2|TRBJ2-7
ASSQDVSRRSSEQY
>TRBV4-1|TRBJ2-1
ASSQGVYNEQF
>TRBV7-6|TRBJ2-7
ASSLDPVSYEQY
>TRBV14|TRBJ2-7
ASSHGGNEQY
>TRBV18|TRBJ2-3
ASSPKRGGSADTQY
>TRBV20-1|TRBJ2-5
SARVSTGSEETQY
>TRBV18|TRBJ1-2
VSSPPQTGSYGYT
>TRBV19|TRBJ1-1
ASSLRTGSNTEAF
>TRBV7-9|TRBJ1-4
ASSLNDGEKLF
>TRBV7-2|TRBJ2-3
ASSGGLAGVDTQY
>TRBV7-2|TRBJ2-1
ASSPGTSGRWWQF
>TRBV9|TRBJ2-7
ASSRGSGAYEQY
>TRBV6-5|TRBJ1-3
ASIPPPRNTIY
>TRBV28|TRBJ2-3
ASSLQELLTDTQY
>TRBV6-2/TRBV6-3|TRBJ1-5
ASSYGWDKYQPQH
>TRBV5-1|TRBJ1-5
ASSLGDQASQPQH
>TRBV12-3/TRBV12-4|TRBJ1-1
ASSRNGVGTEAF
>TRBV7-9|TRBJ1-1
ASSLASGRTEAF
>TRBV5-6|TRBJ1-5
ASSLAVGRSQPQH
>TRBV3-2|TRBJ2-1
ASSHRSRDGEYNEQF
>TRBV7-2|TRBJ1-1
ASSLGRQNTEAF
>TRBV7-9|TRBJ2-1
ASSLAPGRSTAYNEQF
>TRBV30|TRBJ1-4
AWSTTTGGANEKLF
>TRBV30|TRBJ1-2
AWSPQYDGYT